This T cell receptor (beta chain) was sequenced during a study of cytomegalovirus exposure and HLA in healthy donors. Study conclusions and caveats: Prior analysis indicated that the majority of TCR beta V segments exhibited productivity approximately 87% or approximately 30% of the time. For TCR beta chains, V- and J-gene trimming was later linked to a missense DCLRE1C variant.

PCR was performed using 60 Vbeta and 13 Jbeta primers. Only in-frame clones appear in the TCRdb table, and some are missing; sequencing was by immunoSEQ multiplex PCR. This sample carries about 180,000 clones, more than 75% of them seen once, and the ten largest clones take 2% to 2.5%. With respect to this clone: Its antigen remains unknown.

Sequenced: PBMCs. The clonotype was recovered from a woman aged 25 to 45 in good health and CMV-seropositive.

The CDR3, as DNA: TGTGCCAGCAGCTTGGGGGGGACTACACAAGAGACCCAGTACTTC. Amino acid sequence: CASSLGGTTQETQYF. This chain uses TRBV5-6 with TRBJ2-5; 7 bases fit TRBD2. This CDR3 spans 15 amino acids. V was pared by 0 bases and J by 2 bases, with 4 bases of the junction left unmatched. CDR1 is SGHDT, CDR2 YYEEEE, per germline. Full variable domain (outside the CDR3, taken from reference TRBV5-6 and TRBJ2-5): DAGVTQSPTHLIKTRGQQVTLRCSPKSGHDTVSWYQQALGQGPQFIFQYYEEEERQRGNFPDRFSGHQFPNYSSELNVNALLLGDSALYLCASSLGGTTQETQYFGPGTRLLVL.